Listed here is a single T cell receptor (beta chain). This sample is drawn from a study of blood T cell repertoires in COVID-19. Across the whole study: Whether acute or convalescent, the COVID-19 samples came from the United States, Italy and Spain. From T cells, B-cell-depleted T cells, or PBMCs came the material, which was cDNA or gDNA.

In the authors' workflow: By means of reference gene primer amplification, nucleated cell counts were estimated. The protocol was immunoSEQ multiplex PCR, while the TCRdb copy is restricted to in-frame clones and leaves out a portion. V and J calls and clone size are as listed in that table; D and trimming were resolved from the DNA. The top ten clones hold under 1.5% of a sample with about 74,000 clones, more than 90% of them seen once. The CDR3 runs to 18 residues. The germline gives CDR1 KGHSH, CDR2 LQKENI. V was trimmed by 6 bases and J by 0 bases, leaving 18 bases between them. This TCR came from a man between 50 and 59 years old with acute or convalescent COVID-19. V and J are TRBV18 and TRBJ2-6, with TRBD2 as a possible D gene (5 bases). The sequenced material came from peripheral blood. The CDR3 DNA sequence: TGTGCCAGCTCTCCTCGGGGTGTGGATTCCTCTGGGGCCAACGTCCTGACTTTC. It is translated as CASSPRGVDSSGANVLTF.